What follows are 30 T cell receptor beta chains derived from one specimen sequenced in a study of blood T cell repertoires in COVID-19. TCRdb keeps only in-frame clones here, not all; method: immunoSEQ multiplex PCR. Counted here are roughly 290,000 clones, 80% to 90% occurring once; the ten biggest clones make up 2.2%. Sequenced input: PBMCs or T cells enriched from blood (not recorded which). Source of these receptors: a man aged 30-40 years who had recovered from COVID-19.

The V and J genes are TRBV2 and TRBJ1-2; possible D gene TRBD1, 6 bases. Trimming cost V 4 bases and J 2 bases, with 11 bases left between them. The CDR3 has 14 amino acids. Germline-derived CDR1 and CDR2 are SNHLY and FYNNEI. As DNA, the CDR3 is TGTGCCAGCAGTGTAGGACAGAAAAACTATGGCTACACCTTC. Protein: CASSVGQKNYGYTF.

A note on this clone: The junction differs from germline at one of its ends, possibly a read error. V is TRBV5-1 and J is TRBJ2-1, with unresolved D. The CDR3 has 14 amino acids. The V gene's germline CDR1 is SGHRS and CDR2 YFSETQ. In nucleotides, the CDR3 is TGCGCCAGCAGCTTAGCGATCTCCGACAATGAGCAGTTCTTC. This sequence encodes CASSLAISDNEQFF.

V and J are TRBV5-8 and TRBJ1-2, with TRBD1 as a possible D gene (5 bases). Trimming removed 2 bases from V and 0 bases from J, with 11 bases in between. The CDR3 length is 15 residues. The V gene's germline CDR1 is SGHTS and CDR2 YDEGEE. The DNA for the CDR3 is TGTGCCAGCAGCTTATCAGGGAAGTCTAACTATGGCTACACCTTC. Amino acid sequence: CASSLSGKSNYGYTF. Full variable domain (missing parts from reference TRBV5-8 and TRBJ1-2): EAGVTQSPTHLIKTRGQQATLRCSPISGHTSVYWYQQALGLGLQFLLWYDEGEERNRGNFPPRFSGRQFPNYSSELNVNALELEDSALYLCASSLSGKSNYGYTFGSGTRLTVV.

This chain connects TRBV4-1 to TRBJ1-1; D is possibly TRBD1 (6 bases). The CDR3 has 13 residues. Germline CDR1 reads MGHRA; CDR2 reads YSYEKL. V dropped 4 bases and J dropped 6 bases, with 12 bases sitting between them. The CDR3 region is CASSRYRVAEAFF. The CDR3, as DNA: TGCGCCAGCAGCCGTTACAGGGTTGCTGAAGCTTTCTTT.

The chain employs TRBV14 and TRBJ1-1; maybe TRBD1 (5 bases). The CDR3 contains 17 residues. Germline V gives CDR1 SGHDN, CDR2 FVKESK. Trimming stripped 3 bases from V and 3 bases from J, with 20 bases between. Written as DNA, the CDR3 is TGTGCCAGCAGCCATACCGTGGGGGGAGGGGAGGACACTGAAGCTTTCTTT. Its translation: CASSHTVGGGEDTEAFF.

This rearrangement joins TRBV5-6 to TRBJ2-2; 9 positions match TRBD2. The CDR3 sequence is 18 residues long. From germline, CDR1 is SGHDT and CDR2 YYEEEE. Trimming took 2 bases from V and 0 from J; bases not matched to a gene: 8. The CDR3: CASSFLASGVANTGELFF. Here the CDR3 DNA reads TGTGCCAGCAGCTTTTTGGCTAGCGGGGTCGCGAACACCGGGGAGCTGTTTTTT. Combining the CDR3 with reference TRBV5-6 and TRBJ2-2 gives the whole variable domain DAGVTQSPTHLIKTRGQQVTLRCSPKSGHDTVSWYQQALGQGPQFIFQYYEEEERQRGNFPDRFSGHQFPNYSSELNVNALLLGDSALYLCASSFLASGVANTGELFFGEGSRLTVL.

CDR3 protein: CASSFSNSPLHF. CDR3 nucleotide sequence: TGTGCCAGCAGCTTTAGTAATTCACCCCTCCACTTT. The chain uses TRBV5-6 and TRBJ1-6; no definite D call. Germline loops: CDR1 SGHDT, CDR2 YYEEEE. This CDR3 region has 12 residues. Trimming pared 2 bases from V and 6 bases from J, leaving 3 bases between.

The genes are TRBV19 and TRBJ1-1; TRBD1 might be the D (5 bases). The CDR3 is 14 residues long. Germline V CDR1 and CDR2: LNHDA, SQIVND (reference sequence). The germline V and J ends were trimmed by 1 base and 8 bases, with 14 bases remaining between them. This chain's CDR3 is CASSIVAAGTEAFF. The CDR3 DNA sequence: TGTGCCAGTAGTATAGTAGCGGCAGGGACGGAAGCTTTCTTT.

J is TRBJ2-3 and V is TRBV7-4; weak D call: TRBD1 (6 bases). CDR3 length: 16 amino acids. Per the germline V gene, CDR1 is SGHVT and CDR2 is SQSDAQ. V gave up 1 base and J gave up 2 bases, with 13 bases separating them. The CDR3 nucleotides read TGTGCCAGCAGCTTAGTTCGGACAGAATACACAGATACGCAGTATTTT. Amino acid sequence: CASSLVRTEYTDTQYF.

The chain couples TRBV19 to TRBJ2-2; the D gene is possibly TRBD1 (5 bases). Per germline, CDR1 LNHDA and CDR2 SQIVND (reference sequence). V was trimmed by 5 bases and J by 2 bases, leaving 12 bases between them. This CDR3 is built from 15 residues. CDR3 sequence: CASSWAGQNTGELFF. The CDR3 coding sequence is TGTGCCAGTAGTTGGGCAGGGCAAAACACCGGGGAGCTGTTTTTT.

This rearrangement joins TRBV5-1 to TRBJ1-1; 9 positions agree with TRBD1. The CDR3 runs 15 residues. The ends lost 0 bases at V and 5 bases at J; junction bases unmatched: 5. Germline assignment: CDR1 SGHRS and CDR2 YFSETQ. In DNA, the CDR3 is TGCGCCAGCAGCTTGGTAACAGGGGGCAAGACTGAAGCTTTCTTT. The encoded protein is CASSLVTGGKTEAFF.

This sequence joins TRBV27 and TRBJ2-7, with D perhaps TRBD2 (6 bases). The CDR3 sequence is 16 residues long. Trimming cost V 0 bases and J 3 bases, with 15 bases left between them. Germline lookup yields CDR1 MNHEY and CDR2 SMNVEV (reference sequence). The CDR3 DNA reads TGTGCCAGCAGTTTATCGAAAGGGAGGTCCATCTACGAGCAGTACTTC. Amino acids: CASSLSKGRSIYEQYF.

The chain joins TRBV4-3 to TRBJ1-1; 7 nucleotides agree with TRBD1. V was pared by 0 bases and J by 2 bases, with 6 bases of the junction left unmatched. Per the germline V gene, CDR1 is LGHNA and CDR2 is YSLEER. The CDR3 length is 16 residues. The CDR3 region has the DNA TGCGCCAGCAGCCAAGAGTTTTGGGACAGCAACACTGAAGCTTTCTTT. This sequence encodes CASSQEFWDSNTEAFF.

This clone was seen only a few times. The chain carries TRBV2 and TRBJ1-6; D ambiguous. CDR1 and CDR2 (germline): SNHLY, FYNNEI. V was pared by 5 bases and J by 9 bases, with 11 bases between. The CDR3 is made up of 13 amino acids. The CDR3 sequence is CASSYTTGSPLHF. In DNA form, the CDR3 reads TGTGCCAGCAGTTATACAACGGGTTCACCCCTCCACTTT.

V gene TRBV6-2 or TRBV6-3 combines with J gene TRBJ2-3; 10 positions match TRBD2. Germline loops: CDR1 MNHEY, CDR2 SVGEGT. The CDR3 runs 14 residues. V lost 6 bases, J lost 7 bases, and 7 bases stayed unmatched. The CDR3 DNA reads TGTGCCAGCAGCGCAGCGGGGGGGCGGTATACGCAGTATTTT. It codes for CASSAAGGRYTQYF.

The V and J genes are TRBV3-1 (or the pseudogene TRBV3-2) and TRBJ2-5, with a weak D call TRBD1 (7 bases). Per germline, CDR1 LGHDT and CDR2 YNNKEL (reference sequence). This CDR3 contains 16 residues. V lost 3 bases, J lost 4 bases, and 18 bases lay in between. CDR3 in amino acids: CASSHGAGGIRETQYF. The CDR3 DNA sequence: TGTGCCAGCAGCCACGGCGCAGGGGGGATCCGAGAGACCCAGTACTTC.

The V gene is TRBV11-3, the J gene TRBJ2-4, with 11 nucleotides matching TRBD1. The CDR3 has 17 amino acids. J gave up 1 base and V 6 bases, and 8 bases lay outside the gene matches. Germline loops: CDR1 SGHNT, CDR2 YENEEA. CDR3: CASRDRGRVKAKNIQYF. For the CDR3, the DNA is TGTGCCAGCAGGGACAGGGGGCGAGTCAAGGCCAAAAACATTCAGTACTTC. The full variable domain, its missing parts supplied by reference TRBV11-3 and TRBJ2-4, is EAGVVQSPRYKIIEKKQPVAFWCNPISGHNTLYWYLQNLGQGPELLIRYENEEAVDDSQLPKDRFSAERLKGVDSTLKIQPAELGDSAVYLCASRDRGRVKAKNIQYFGAGTRLSVL.

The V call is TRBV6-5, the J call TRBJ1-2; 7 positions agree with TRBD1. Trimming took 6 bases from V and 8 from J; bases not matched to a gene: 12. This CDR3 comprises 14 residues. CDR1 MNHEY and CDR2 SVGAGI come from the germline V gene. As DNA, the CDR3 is TGTGCCAGCAGCCGCGGACAGGCCCAGGGCGGCTACACCTTC. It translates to CASSRGQAQGGYTF.

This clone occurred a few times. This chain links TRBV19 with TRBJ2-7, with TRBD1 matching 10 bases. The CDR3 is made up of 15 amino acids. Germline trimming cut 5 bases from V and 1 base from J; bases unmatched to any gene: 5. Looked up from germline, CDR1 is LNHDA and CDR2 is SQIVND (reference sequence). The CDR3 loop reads CASSPWDRGSYEQYF. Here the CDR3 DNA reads TGTGCCAGTAGTCCATGGGACAGGGGATCCTACGAGCAGTACTTC.

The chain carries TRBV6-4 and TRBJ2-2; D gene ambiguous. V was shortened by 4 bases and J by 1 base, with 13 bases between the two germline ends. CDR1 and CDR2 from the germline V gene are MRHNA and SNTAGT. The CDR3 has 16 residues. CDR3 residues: CASSARSVKNTGELFF. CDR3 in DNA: TGTGCCAGCAGTGCGAGGTCCGTTAAGAACACCGGGGAGCTGTTTTTT.

CDR3 loop: CAISEFSQATGDTQYF. CDR3 DNA sequence: TGTGCCATCAGTGAATTTAGTCAGGCTACTGGGGATACGCAGTATTTT. The chain uses TRBV10-3 and TRBJ2-3; D not certain. Trimming took off 3 bases at V and 6 bases at J, with 19 bases between the two ends. This CDR3 has 16 residues. Germline assignment: CDR1 ENHRY and CDR2 SYGVKD.

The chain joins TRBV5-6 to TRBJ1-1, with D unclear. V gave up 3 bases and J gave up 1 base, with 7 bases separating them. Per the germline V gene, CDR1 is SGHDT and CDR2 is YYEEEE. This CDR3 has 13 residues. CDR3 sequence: CASSYPGNTEAFF. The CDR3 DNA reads TGTGCCAGCAGCTATCCGGGGAACACTGAAGCTTTCTTT. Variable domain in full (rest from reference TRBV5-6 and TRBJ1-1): DAGVTQSPTHLIKTRGQQVTLRCSPKSGHDTVSWYQQALGQGPQFIFQYYEEEERQRGNFPDRFSGHQFPNYSSELNVNALLLGDSALYLCASSYPGNTEAFFGQGTRLTVV.

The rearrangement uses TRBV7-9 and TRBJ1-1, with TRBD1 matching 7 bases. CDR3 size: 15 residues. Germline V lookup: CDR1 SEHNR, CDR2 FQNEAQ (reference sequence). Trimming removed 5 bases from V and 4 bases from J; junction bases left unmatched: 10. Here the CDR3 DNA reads TGTGCCAGCAGCCCCCAGACAGGGATAGTCACTGAAGCTTTCTTT. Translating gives CASSPQTGIVTEAFF.

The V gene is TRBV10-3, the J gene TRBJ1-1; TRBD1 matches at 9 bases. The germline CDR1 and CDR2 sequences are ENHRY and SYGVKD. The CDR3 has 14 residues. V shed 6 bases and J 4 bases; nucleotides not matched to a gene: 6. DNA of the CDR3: TGTGCCATCAGCGACGACAGGGGGGCCACTGAAGCTTTCTTT. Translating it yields CAISDDRGATEAFF.

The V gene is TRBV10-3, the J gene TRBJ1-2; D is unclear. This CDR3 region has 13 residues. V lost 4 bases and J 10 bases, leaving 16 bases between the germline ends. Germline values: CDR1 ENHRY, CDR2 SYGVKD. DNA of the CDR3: TGTGCCATCAGTGCCCCAGCGAATAGGTTCTACACCTTC. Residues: CAISAPANRFYTF.

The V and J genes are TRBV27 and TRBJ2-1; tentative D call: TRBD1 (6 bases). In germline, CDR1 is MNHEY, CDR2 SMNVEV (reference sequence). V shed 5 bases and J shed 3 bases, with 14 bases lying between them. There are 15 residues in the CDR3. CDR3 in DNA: TGTGCCAGCAGTCCTTTAAGGGGGAACTACAATGAGCAGTTCTTC. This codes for CASSPLRGNYNEQFF.

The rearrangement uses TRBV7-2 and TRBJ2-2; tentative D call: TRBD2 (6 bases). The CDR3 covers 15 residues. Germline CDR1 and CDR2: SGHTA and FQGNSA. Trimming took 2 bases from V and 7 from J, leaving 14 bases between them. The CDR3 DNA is TGTGCCAGCAGCTTAAAGGGATTGGGAGGCGGGGAGCTGTTTTTT. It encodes CASSLKGLGGGELFF.

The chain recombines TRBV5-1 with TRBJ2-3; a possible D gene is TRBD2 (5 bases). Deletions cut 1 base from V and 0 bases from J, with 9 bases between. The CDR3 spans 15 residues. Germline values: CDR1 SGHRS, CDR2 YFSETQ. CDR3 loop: CASSLTDSSTDTQYF. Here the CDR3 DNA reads TGCGCCAGCAGCTTGACGGACTCTAGCACAGATACGCAGTATTTT.

The CDR3 reads CSVLRFDTGELFF. CDR3 nucleotides: TGCAGCGTTCTCCGTTTTGACACCGGGGAGCTGTTTTTT. The chain couples TRBV29-1 to TRBJ2-2, with D hard to call. Germline V gene lookup returns CDR1 SQVTM and CDR2 ANQGSEA. V dropped 5 bases and J dropped 3 bases, with 10 bases sitting between them. CDR3 length: 13 amino acids.

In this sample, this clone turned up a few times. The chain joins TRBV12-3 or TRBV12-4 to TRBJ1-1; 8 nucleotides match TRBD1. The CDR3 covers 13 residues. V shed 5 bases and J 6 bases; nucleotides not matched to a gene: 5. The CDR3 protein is CASSQQQGAEAFF. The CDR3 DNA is TGTGCCAGCAGTCAGCAACAGGGGGCTGAAGCTTTCTTT.